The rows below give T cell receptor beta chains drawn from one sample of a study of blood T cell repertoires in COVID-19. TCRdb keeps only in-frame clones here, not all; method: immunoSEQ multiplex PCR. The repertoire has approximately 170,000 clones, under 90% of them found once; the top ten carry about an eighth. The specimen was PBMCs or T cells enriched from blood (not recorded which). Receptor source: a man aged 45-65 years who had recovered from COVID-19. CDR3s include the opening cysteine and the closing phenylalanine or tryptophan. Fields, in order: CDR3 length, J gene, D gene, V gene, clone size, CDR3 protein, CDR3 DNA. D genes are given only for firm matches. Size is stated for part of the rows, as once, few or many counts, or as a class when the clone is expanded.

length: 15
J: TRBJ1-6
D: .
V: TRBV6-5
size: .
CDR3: CASSYSRGPPSSLHF
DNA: TGTGCCAGCAGTTACTCGCGGGGGCCCCCTTCGTCCCTCCACTTT

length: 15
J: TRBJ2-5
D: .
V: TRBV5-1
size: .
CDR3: CASSTRGQIQETQYF
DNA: TGCGCCAGCAGCACGCGGGGACAGATCCAAGAGACCCAGTACTTC

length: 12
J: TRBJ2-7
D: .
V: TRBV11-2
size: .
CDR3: CASGTQYYEQYF
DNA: TGTGCCAGCGGGACACAATACTACGAGCAGTACTTC

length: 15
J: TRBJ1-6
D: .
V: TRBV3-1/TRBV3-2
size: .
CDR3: CASSQDPRVGGPLHF
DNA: TGTGCCAGCAGCCAAGATCCGCGGGTAGGCGGACCCCTCCACTTT

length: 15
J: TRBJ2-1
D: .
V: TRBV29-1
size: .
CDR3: CSGQEGATSYNEQFF
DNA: TGCAGCGGCCAAGAAGGGGCGACCTCCTACAATGAGCAGTTCTTC

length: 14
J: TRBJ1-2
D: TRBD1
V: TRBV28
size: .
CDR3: CASSTPTGNYGYTF
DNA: TGTGCCAGCAGTACCCCGACAGGGAACTATGGCTACACCTTC

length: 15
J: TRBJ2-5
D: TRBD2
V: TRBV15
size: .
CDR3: CATSRAGTSQETQYF
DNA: TGTGCCACCAGCAGAGCCGGGACTAGTCAAGAGACCCAGTACTTC

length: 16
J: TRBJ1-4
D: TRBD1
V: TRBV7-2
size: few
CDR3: CASSLEGGWANEKLFF
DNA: TGTGCCAGCAGCTTAGAAGGGGGCTGGGCTAATGAAAAACTGTTTTTT

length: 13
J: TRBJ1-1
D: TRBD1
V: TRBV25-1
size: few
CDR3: CASRDRRRREAFF
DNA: TGTGCCAGCCGGGACAGACGACGTCGAGAAGCTTTCTTT

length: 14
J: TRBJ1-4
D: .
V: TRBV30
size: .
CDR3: CACLRTATNEKLFF
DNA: TGTGCCTGCTTGAGGACAGCAACTAATGAAAAACTGTTTTTT

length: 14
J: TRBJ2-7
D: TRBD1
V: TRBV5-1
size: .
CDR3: CASSLEQGAREQYF
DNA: TGCGCCAGCAGCTTGGAGCAGGGGGCCCGCGAGCAGTACTTC

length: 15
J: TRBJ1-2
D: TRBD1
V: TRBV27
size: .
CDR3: CASSFIQGAGDGYTF
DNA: TGTGCCAGCAGTTTCATACAGGGGGCCGGGGATGGCTACACCTTC

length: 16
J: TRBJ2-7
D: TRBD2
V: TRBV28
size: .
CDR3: CASSSPGGRSSYEQYF
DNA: TGTGCCAGCAGCTCCCCGGGGGGGAGGAGCTCCTACGAGCAGTACTTC

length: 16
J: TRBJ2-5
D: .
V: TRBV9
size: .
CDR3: CASSVGSGTEQETQYF
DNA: TGTGCCAGCAGCGTAGGTAGCGGGACAGAGCAAGAGACCCAGTACTTC

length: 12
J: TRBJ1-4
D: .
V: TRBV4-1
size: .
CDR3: CASSLIREKLFF
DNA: TGCGCCAGCAGCCTTATCAGAGAAAAACTGTTTTTT

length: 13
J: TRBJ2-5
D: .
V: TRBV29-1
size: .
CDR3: CSVEQALRETQYF
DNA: TGCAGCGTTGAACAGGCCCTCCGAGAGACCCAGTACTTC

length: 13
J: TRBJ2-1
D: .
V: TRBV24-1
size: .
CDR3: CATGATLDNEQFF
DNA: TGTGCCACCGGGGCGACCTTGGACAATGAGCAGTTCTTC

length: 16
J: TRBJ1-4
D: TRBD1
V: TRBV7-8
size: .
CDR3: CASSWTGLPRGEKLFF
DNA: TGTGCCAGCAGCTGGACGGGCCTCCCCAGGGGGGAAAAACTGTTTTTT

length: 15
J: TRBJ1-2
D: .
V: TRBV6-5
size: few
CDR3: CASYSQGLGNYGYTF
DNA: TGTGCCAGCTACTCCCAGGGACTGGGTAACTATGGCTACACCTTC

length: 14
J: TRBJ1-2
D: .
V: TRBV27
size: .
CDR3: CASSLRGREYGYTF
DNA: TGTGCCAGCAGTTTAAGGGGCAGAGAATATGGCTACACCTTC

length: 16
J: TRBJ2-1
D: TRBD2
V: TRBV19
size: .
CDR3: CASNTGTSGGGNEQFF
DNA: TGTGCCAGTAATACCGGGACTAGCGGGGGGGGCAATGAGCAGTTCTTC

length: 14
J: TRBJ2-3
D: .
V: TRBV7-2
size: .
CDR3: CASSLNGVTDTQYF
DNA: TGTGCCAGCAGCTTGAACGGAGTCACAGATACGCAGTATTTT

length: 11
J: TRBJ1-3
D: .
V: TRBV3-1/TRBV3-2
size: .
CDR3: CASASGNTIYF
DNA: TGTGCCAGCGCGTCTGGAAACACCATATATTTT

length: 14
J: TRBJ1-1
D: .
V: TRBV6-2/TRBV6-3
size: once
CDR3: CASSWGPVNTEAFF
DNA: TGTGCCAGCAGTTGGGGGCCGGTGAACACTGAAGCTTTCTTT

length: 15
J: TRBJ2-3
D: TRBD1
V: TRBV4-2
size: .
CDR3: CASSQGQGAIDTQYF
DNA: TGTGCCAGCAGCCAAGGACAGGGGGCTATAGATACGCAGTATTTT

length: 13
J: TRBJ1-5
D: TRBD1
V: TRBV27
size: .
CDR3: CASSWDRYQPQHF
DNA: TGTGCCAGCAGTTGGGACAGGTATCAGCCCCAGCATTTT

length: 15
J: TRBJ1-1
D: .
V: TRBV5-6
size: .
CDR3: CASTWAGTQTTEAFF
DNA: TGTGCCAGCACTTGGGCGGGCACACAGACCACTGAAGCTTTCTTT

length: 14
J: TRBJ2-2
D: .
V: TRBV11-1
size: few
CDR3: CASSFTGNTGELFF
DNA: TGTGCCAGCAGCTTTACAGGGAACACCGGGGAGCTGTTTTTT

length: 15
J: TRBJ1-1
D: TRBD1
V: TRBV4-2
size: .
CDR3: CASSSTGTGNTEAFF
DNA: TGTGCCAGCAGCTCTACCGGGACAGGGAACACTGAAGCTTTCTTT

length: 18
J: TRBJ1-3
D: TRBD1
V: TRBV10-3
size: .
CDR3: CAISEEWTGWRTGNTIYF
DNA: TGTGCCATCAGTGAAGAATGGACAGGATGGAGGACTGGAAACACCATATATTTT

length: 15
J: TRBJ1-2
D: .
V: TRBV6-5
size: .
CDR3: CASIPQAGSAYGYTF
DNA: TGTGCCAGCATCCCGCAGGCAGGGTCTGCCTATGGCTACACCTTC

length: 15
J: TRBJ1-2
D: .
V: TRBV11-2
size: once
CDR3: CASSLGASGHYGYTF
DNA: TGTGCCAGCAGCTTAGGAGCGAGTGGTCACTATGGCTACACCTTC

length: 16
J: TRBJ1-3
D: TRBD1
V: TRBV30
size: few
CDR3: CAWNAQGSYSGNTIYF
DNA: TGTGCCTGGAACGCACAGGGGTCCTACTCTGGAAACACCATATATTTT

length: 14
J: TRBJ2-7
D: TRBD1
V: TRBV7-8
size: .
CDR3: CASSQDRVGWKQYF
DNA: TGTGCCAGCAGCCAGGACAGGGTAGGCTGGAAGCAGTACTTC

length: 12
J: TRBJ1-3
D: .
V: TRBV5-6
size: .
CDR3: CASSLLGNTIYF
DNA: TGTGCCAGCAGCCTGCTAGGAAACACCATATATTTT

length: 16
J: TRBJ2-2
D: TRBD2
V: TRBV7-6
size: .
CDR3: CASSSPGLAGPGELFF
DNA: TGTGCCAGCAGCTCACCGGGACTAGCGGGGCCCGGGGAGCTGTTTTTT

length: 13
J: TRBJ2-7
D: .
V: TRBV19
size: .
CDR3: CASSTGSSYEQYF
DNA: TGTGCCAGTAGTACTGGGAGCTCCTACGAGCAGTACTTC

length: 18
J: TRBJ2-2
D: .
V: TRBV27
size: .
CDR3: CASSLSTSVGALTGELFF
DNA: TGTGCCAGCAGTTTATCGACTTCCGTGGGGGCGCTAACCGGGGAGCTGTTTTTT

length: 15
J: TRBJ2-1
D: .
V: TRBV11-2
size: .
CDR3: CASSDPSGTYYEQFF
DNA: TGTGCCAGCAGCGATCCCTCCGGGACATATTATGAGCAGTTCTTC

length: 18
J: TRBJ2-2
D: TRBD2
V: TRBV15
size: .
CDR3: CATNGRGLAGGPIGELFF
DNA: TGTGCCACCAACGGTAGGGGACTAGCGGGGGGGCCTATCGGGGAGCTGTTTTTT

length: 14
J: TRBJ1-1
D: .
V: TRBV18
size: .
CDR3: CASSPQGEDTEAFF
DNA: TGTGCCAGCTCACCACAGGGAGAAGACACTGAAGCTTTCTTT

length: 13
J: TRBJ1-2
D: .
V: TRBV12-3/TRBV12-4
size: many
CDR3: CASSFGRGYGYTF
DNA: TGTGCCAGCAGTTTTGGCAGGGGTTATGGCTACACCTTC

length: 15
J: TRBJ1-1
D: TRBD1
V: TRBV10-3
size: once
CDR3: CAIRAGTGDNTEAFF
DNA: TGTGCCATCAGGGCTGGGACAGGGGATAACACTGAAGCTTTCTTT

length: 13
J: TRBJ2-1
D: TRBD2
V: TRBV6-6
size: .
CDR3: CASSSPGGNEQFF
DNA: TGTGCCAGCAGTTCCCCGGGGGGGAATGAGCAGTTCTTC

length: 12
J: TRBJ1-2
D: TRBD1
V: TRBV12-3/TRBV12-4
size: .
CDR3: CASQGELDGYTF
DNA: TGTGCCAGTCAGGGGGAACTAGATGGCTACACCTTC

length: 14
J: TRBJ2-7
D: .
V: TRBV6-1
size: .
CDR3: CASSEAGADYEQYF
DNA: TGTGCCAGCAGTGAAGCGGGGGCCGACTACGAGCAGTACTTC

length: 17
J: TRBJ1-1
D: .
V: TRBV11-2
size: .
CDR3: CASSSLRRRRTYTEAFF
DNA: TGTGCCAGCAGCTCATTAAGGCGGCGGAGAACTTACACTGAAGCTTTCTTT

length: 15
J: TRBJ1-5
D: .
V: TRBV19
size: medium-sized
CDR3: CASSIDQGRNQPQHF
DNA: TGTGCCAGTAGTATTGACCAGGGGCGCAATCAGCCCCAGCATTTT

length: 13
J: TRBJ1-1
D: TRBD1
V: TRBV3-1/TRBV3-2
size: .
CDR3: CASSQVRGQGAFF
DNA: TGTGCCAGCAGCCAAGTTAGAGGACAGGGAGCTTTCTTT